This T cell receptor beta chain was recorded in a study of somatic mutations in cytotoxic T cells in rheumatoid arthritis. CDR1 and CDR2 from the germline V gene are SGHDT and YYEEEE. V was pared by 3 bases and J by 2 bases, with 7 bases of the junction left unmatched. The CDR3 totals 16 residues. Sequencing was performed with immunoSEQ multiplex PCR; in TCRdb, only in-frame clones are kept and a portion is missing. The table records about 16,000 clones, roughly 80% of them present only once. The sequence was obtained from an adult with rheumatoid arthritis. The chain links TRBV5-6 to TRBJ2-1; TRBD1 matches at 8 bases. The material sequenced was CD8+ T cells sorted from blood. This CDR3 reads CASSSWTGKTYNEQFF. CDR3 nucleotides: TGTGCCAGCAGCTCCTGGACAGGGAAGACCTACAATGAGCAGTTCTTC.